This T cell receptor (beta chain) was retrieved from a study of T cell repertoires in ileal Crohn's disease. At the level of the study: Median disease duration was about 8.5 years; 35% smoked at surgery. Study-wide results and limits: Compared with CD4 T cells, sorted CD8 cells carried more expanded clones.

CDR3 length: 13 amino acids. V lost 6 bases and J 5 bases, leaving 10 bases between the germline ends. From germline, CDR1 is WSHSY and CDR2 SAAADI. The assay was immunoSEQ multiplex PCR, and TCRdb's table has in-frame clones only and misses some. Of roughly 3,500 clones listed, roughly 80% are singletons. Lamina propria lymphocytes from surgical specimens were isolated on a density gradient before sorting. Adults with ileal or ileocolonic Crohn's disease and an indication for resection were eligible. Comments on this clone: No antigen is known for it.

This clonotype was sampled from an adult with Crohn's disease. The specimen sequenced was CD4+ T cells sorted from the ileum. This chain links TRBV10-2 with TRBJ1-4; maybe TRBD1 (6 bases). This CDR3 is CASREQGNEKLFF. CDR3 DNA sequence: TGCGCCAGCAGGGAGCAGGGGAATGAAAAACTGTTTTTT.